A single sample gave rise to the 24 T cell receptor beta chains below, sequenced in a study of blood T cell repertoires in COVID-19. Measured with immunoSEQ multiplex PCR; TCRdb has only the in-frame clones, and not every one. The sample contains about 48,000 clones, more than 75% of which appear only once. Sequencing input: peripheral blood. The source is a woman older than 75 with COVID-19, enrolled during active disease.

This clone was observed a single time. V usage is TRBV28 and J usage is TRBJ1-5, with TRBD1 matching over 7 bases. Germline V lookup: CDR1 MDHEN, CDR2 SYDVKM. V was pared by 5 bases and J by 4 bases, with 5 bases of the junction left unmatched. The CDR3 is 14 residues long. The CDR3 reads CASSPRTGNQPQHF. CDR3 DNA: TGTGCCAGCAGTCCTCGGACAGGTAATCAGCCCCAGCATTTT.

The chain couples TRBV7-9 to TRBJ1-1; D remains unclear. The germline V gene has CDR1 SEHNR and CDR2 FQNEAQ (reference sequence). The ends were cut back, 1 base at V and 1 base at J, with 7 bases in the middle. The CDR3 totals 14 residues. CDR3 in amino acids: CASSLVPRNTEAFF. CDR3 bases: TGTGCCAGCAGCTTAGTTCCCCGGAACACTGAAGCTTTCTTT.

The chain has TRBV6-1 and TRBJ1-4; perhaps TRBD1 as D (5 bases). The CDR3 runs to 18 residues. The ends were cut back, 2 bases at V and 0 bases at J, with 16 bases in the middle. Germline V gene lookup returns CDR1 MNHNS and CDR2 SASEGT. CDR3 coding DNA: TGTGCCAGCAGTGAACTTGATAGGGGAAGTGCAACTAATGAAAAACTGTTTTTT. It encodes CASSELDRGSATNEKLFF.

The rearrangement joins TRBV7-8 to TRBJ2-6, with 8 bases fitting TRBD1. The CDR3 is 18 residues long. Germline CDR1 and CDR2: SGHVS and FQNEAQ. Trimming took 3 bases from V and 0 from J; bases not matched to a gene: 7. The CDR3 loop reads CASSLWTGLYSGANVLTF. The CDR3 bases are TGTGCCAGCAGCTTGTGGACAGGGCTATACTCTGGGGCCAACGTCCTGACTTTC.

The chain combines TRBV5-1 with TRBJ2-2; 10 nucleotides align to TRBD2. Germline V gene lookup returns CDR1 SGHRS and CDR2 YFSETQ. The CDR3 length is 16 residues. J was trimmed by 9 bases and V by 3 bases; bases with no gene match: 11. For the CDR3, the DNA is TGCGCCAGCAGCTCCGGTAGGACTAGCGGAAGTCGGGAGCTGTTTTTT. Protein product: CASSSGRTSGSRELFF.

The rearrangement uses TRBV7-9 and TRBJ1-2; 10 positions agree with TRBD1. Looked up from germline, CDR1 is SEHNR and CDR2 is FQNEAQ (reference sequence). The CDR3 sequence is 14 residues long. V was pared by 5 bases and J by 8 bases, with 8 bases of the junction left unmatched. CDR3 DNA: TGTGCCAGCAGCGCTCGACAGGGGGCTCGCGGCTACACCTTC. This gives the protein CASSARQGARGYTF. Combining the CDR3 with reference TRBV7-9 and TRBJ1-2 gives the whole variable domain DTGVSQNPRHKITKRGQNVTFRCDPISEHNRLYWYRQTLGQGPEFLTYFQNEAQLEKSRLLSDRFSAERPKGSFSTLEIQRTEQGDSAMYLCASSARQGARGYTFGSGTRLTVV.

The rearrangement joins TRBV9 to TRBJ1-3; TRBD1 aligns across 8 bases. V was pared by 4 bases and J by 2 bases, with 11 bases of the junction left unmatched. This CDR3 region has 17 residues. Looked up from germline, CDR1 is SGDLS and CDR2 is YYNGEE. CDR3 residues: CASSPTIMTGAGNTIYF. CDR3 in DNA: TGTGCCAGCAGCCCCACAATTATGACAGGGGCTGGAAACACCATATATTTT.

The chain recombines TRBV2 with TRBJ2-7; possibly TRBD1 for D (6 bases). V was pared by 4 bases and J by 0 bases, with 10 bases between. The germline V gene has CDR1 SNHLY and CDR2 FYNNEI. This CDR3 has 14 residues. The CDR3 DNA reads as TGTGCCAGCAGTGTGGGACACCGCTCCTACGAGCAGTACTTC. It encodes CASSVGHRSYEQYF.

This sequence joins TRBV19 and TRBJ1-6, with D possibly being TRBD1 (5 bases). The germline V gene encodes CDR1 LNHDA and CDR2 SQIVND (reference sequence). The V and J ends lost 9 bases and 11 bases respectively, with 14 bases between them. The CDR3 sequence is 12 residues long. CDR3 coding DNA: TGTGCCAGCGGACATTATCTGACACCCCTCCACTTT. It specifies CASGHYLTPLHF.

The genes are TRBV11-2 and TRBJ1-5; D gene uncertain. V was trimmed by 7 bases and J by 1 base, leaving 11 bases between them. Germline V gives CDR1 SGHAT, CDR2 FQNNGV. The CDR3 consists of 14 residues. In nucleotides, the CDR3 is TGTGCCAGCACCCTCGAGGTGAGCAATCAGCCCCAGCATTTT. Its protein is CASTLEVSNQPQHF.

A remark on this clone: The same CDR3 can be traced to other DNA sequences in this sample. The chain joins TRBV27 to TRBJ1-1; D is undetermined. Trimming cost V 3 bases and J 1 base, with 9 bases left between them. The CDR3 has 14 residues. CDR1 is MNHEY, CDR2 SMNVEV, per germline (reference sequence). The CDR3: CASSLWRANTEAFF. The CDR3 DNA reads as TGTGCCAGCAGTTTGTGGAGGGCGAACACTGAAGCTTTCTTT.

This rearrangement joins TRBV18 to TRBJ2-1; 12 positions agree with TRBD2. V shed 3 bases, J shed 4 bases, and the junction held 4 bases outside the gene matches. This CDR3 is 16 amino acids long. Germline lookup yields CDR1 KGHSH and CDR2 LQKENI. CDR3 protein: CASSPRLAGAYNEQFF. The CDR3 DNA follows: TGTGCCAGCTCACCCCGACTAGCGGGAGCTTACAATGAGCAGTTCTTC.

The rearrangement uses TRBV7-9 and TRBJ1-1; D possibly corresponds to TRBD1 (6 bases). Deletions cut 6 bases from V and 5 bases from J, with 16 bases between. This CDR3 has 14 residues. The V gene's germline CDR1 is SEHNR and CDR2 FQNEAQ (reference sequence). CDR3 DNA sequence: TGTGCCAGCAGTGGCCGGGGGCGGGGGACTGAAGCTTTCTTT. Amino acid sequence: CASSGRGRGTEAFF.

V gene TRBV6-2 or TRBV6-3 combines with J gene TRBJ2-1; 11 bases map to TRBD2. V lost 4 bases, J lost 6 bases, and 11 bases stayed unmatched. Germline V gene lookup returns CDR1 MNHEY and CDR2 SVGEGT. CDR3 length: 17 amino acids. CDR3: CASSSLTLAGAGNEQFF. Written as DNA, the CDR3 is TGTGCCAGCAGTTCCTTAACACTAGCGGGAGCTGGCAATGAGCAGTTCTTC.

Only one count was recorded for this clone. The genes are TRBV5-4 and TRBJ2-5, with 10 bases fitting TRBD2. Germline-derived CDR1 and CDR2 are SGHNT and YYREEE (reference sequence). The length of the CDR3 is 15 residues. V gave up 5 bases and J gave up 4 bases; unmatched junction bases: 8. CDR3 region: CASRGAGGPGETQYF. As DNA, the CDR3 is TGTGCCAGCAGGGGAGCGGGGGGGCCGGGAGAGACCCAGTACTTC.

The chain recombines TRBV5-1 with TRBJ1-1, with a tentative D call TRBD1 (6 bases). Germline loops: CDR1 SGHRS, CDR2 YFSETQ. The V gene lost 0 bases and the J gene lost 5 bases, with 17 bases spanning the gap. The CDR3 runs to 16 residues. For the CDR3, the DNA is TGCGCCAGCAGCTTGGCCGAGAAGGGGGTCGGTACTGAAGCTTTCTTT. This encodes CASSLAEKGVGTEAFF.

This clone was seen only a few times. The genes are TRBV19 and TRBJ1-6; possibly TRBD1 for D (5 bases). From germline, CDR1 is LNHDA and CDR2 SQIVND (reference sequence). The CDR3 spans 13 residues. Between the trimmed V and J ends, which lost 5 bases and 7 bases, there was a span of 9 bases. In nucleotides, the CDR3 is TGTGCCAGTAGTGCACCAGGGAATTCACCCCTCCACTTT. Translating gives CASSAPGNSPLHF.

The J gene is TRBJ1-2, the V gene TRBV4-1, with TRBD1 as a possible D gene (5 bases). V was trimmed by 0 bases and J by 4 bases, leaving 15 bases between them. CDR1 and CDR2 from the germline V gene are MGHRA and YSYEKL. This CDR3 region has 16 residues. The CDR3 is CASSQDGGGLGYGYTF. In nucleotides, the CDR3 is TGCGCCAGCAGCCAAGATGGGGGAGGGCTCGGCTATGGCTACACCTTC.

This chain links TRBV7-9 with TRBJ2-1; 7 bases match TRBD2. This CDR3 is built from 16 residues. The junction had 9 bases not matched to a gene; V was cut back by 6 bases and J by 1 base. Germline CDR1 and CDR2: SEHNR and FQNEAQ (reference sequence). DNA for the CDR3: TGTGCCAGCAGTTCCTGGGGCGGGAGATCCTACAATGAGCAGTTCTTC. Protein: CASSSWGGRSYNEQFF.

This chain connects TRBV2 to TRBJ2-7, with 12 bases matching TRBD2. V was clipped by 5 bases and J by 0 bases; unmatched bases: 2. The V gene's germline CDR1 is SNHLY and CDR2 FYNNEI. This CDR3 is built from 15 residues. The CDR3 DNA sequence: TGTGCCAGCAGTTGGACTAGCGGGAACTCCTACGAGCAGTACTTC. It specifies CASSWTSGNSYEQYF.

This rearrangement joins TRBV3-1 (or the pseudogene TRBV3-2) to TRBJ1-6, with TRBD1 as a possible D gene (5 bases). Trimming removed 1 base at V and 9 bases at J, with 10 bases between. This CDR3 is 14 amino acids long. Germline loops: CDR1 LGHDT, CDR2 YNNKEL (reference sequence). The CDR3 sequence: CASSQAAGGSPLHF. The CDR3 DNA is TGTGCCAGCAGCCAAGCGGCGGGGGGTTCACCCCTCCACTTT.

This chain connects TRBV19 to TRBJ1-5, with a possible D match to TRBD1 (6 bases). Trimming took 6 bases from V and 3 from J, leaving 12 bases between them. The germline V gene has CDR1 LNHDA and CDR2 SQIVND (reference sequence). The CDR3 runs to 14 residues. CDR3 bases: TGTGCCAGTAGGAGACAGGAACCCAATCAGCCCCAGCATTTT. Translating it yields CASRRQEPNQPQHF.

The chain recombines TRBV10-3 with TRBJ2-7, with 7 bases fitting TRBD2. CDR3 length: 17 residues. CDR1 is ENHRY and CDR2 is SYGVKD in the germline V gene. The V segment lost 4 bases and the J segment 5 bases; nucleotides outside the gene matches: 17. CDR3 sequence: CAISARASGTSGDEQYF. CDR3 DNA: TGTGCCATCAGTGCGAGAGCTAGCGGTACATCGGGGGACGAGCAGTACTTC.

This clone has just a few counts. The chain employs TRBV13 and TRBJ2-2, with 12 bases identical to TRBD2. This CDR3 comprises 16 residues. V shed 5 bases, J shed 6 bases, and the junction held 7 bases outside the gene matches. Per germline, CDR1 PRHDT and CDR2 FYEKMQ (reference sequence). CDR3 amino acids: CASSRASGGAAGELFF. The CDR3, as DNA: TGTGCCAGCAGCAGAGCTAGCGGGGGGGCCGCCGGGGAGCTGTTTTTT.